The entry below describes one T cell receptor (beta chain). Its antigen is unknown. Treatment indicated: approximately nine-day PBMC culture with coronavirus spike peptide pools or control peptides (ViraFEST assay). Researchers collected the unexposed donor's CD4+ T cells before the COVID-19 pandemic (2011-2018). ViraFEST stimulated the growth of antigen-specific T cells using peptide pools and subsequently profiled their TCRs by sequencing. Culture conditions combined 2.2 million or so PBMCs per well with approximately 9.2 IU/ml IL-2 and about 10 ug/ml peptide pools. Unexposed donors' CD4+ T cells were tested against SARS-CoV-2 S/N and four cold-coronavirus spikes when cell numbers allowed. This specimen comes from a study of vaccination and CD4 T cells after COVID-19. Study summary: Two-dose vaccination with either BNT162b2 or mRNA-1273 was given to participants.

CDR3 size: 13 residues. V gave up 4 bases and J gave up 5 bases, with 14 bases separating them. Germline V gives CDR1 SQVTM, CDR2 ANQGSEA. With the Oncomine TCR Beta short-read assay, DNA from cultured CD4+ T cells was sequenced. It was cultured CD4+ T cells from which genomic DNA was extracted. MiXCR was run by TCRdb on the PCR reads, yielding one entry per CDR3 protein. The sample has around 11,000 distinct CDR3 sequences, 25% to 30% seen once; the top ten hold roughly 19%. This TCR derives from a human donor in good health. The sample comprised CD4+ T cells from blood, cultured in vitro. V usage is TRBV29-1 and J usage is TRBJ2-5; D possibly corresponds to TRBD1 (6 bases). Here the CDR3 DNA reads TGCAGCGTTGGTTCCAGGGGTTGGGAGACCCAGTACTTC. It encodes CSVGSRGWETQYF.